Described below is a single T cell receptor beta chain sequence and its context. This specimen belongs to a study of PD-1 blockade in classical Hodgkin lymphoma. Every patient had relapsed following autologous stem cell transplantation, and cohorts differed in brentuximab vedotin exposure. J lost 2 bases, V lost 4 bases, and 4 bases had no gene match. The germline V gene encodes CDR1 MGHRA and CDR2 YSYEKL. This CDR3 is 15 amino acids long. The method was immunoSEQ multiplex PCR; TCRdb's version includes in-frame clones alone and lacks a portion of them. The data contain some 95,000 clones, roughly 89% of them singletons.

Here the sequenced sample was peripheral blood mononuclear cells (PBMCs), taken before the second cycle of nivolumab. This sequence was found in a human donor with classical Hodgkin lymphoma. The chain employs TRBV4-1 and TRBJ1-5; 8 nucleotides line up with TRBD1. CDR3 region: CASSRQGLGNQPQHF. The CDR3 nucleotides read TGCGCCAGCAGCCGACAGGGGTTGGGCAATCAGCCCCAGCATTTT.